This T cell receptor (beta chain) derives from a study of shared clonotypes between healthy human individuals. As for the study in general: Ranging from 18 to 49 in age, donors were a couple of women and a few men. Findings and caveats of the study: It was anticipated that sequencing depth would influence how many clonotypes donors shared.

250 to 350 ng DNA, tens of thousands of T cell genomes, went into unsorted PBMC replicate PCRs. Per the original methods: Junction-only immunoSEQ data arrived without quality scores, meaning filtering differed. Assay: immunoSEQ multiplex PCR; the TCRdb copy retains only in-frame clones and omits some. The D gene and trimming were derived from the DNA, and the V and J assignments and clone size from that table. The sample contains a few hundred thousand clones, 70% to 80% of which appear only once. As to this clone: As yet, its antigen is unknown.

Specimen: PBMCs. The clonotype comes from a woman aged 40 to 50 in good health. Some clones in this sample may be carry-over from other donors' samples.

The CDR3 DNA reads as TGTGCCAGTAGTATCGTAGCGGGAGGCTTCGATGAGCAGTTCTTC. Translating gives CASSIVAGGFDEQFF. This rearrangement joins TRBV19 to TRBJ2-1, with 10 bases fitting TRBD2. Trimming cost V 3 bases and J 8 bases; bases outside gene matches: 7. This CDR3 contains 15 residues. Germline CDR1 and CDR2: LNHDA and SQIVND (reference sequence).